This T cell receptor (beta chain) originates from a study of STAT5B mutations in CD4+ large granular lymphocyte leukemia. Study results and limitations: Higher CD4+ than CD8+ T-LGLL clonality might reflect small sample size. Patient CD4-sorted repertoires looked more clonal than healthy CD4+ repertoires, even without putative leukemic clones.

The germline V gene has CDR1 MDHEN and CDR2 SYDVKM. V was clipped by 4 bases and J by 3 bases, with 4 bases between them. The CDR3 covers 12 residues. In regard to this clone: Antigen specificity is unknown.

The assay was run at survey level. Original analysis: The detection floor for productive clonotype frequency was 2.59 x 10-5. Clones were read by immunoSEQ multiplex PCR, and TCRdb kept only the in-frame ones, dropping some. V, J and clone size reflect that table, while D and trimming were determined from the DNA. Of about 40,000 clones in the sample, 65% to 85% were seen once. This receptor was taken from a human donor in good health. This chain connects TRBV28 to TRBJ1-3, with D hard to call. The specimen sequenced was CD4+ T cells from blood buffy coats. CDR3 nucleotides: TGTGCCAGCAGTTACCGTGGAAACACCATATATTTT. Translating it yields CASSYRGNTIYF.